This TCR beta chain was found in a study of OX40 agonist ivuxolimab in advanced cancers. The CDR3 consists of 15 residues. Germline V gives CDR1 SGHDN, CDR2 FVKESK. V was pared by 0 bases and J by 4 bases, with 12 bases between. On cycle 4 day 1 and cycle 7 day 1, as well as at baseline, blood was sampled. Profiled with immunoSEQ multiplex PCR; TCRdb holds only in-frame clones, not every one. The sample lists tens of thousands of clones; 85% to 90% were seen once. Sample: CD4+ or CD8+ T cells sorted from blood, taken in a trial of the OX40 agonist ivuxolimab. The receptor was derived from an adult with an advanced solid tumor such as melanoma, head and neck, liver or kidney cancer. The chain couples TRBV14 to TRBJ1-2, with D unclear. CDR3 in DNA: TGTGCCAGCAGCCAAGAGCTGATTTCTGGCTATGGCTACACCTTC. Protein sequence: CASSQELISGYGYTF.